The 32 T cell receptor beta chains in this list originate from one sample, sequenced in a study of OX40 agonist ivuxolimab in advanced cancers. Libraries were prepared by immunoSEQ multiplex PCR; TCRdb keeps only in-frame clonotypes and omits some of them. Here the sample spans fewer than 30,000 clones, around 79% being singletons. This material consisted of CD4+ or CD8+ T cells sorted from blood, taken in a trial of the OX40 agonist ivuxolimab. These TCRs come from an adult with an advanced solid tumor such as melanoma, head and neck, liver or kidney cancer.

The V gene is TRBV7-9, the J gene TRBJ2-1, with D unresolved. Trimming pared 4 bases from V and 0 bases from J, leaving 10 bases between. The CDR3 length is 15 residues. CDR1 is SEHNR, CDR2 FQNEAQ, per germline (reference sequence). CDR3 DNA: TGTGCCAGCAGCTCCCCTCCCTTCTCCTACAATGAGCAGTTCTTC. Amino acid sequence: CASSSPPFSYNEQFF.

This chain joins TRBV7-9 and TRBJ2-1; 9 nucleotides align to TRBD1. Unmatched junction bases numbered 12, after V lost 5 bases and J lost 7 bases. Germline V gene sequence: CDR1 SEHNR, CDR2 FQNEAQ (reference sequence). This CDR3 has 16 amino acids. This chain's CDR3 is CASSGRGTGSRNEQFF. The CDR3 bases are TGTGCCAGCAGCGGAAGGGGGACAGGGTCTCGGAATGAGCAGTTCTTC.

A single count supports this clone. V usage is TRBV4-1 and J usage is TRBJ2-1, with 10 bases fitting TRBD2. Germline CDR1 is MGHRA and CDR2 is YSYEKL. The CDR3 covers 16 residues. J lost 8 bases, V lost 3 bases, and 10 bases had no gene match. CDR3 protein: CASSQGTGTSDDEQFF. The CDR3 bases are TGCGCCAGCAGCCAGGGAACCGGGACTAGCGACGATGAGCAGTTCTTC.

V gene TRBV10-3 combines with J gene TRBJ1-3, with unresolved D. CDR1 ENHRY and CDR2 SYGVKD come from the germline V gene. The CDR3 spans 15 residues. V was clipped by 7 bases and J by 3 bases, with 16 bases between them. The CDR3 nucleotides read TGTGCCATCACCGAAGACATCCTCCGTGGAAACACCATATATTTT. This translates into CAITEDILRGNTIYF.

The rearrangement uses TRBV10-3 and TRBJ2-2; weak D call: TRBD1 (8 bases). V was shortened by 6 bases and J by 2 bases, with 13 bases between the two germline ends. The germline V gene has CDR1 ENHRY and CDR2 SYGVKD. The CDR3 runs to 15 residues. The CDR3 reads CAIRSGTGNTGELFF. CDR3 DNA: TGTGCCATCAGAAGCGGGACAGGCAACACCGGGGAGCTGTTTTTT.

The rearrangement joins TRBV30 to TRBJ2-7, with D perhaps matching TRBD2 (5 bases). There are 15 residues in the CDR3. Germline V gene lookup returns CDR1 GTSNPN and CDR2 SVGIG (reference sequence). The V end was cut by 0 bases, the J end by 3 bases, with 15 bases between. CDR3 nucleotides: TGTGCCTGGAGTGTACTTTCTCGGGCGGGCTACGAGCAGTACTTC. It yields the protein CAWSVLSRAGYEQYF.

The chain employs TRBV6-1 and TRBJ2-1; D is unresolved. This CDR3 has 11 amino acids. CDR1 is MNHNS, CDR2 SASEGT, per germline. The V end lost 3 bases, the J end lost 7 bases, and 4 bases lay between the germline ends. The CDR3, as DNA: TGTGCCAGCAGTGACTGGAATGAGCAGTTCTTC. It translates to CASSDWNEQFF.

V is TRBV7-6 and J is TRBJ2-7, with 7 positions matching TRBD2. Germline V gene lookup returns CDR1 SGHVS and CDR2 FNYEAQ. The CDR3 covers 16 residues. The J segment lost 5 bases and the V segment lost 0 bases, leaving 10 bases of the junction unmatched. The CDR3 loop reads CASSLAALSRGDEQYF. The CDR3 DNA is TGTGCCAGCAGCTTAGCCGCACTGTCCCGGGGGGACGAGCAGTACTTC.

V gene TRBV7-6 combines with J gene TRBJ2-7; D gene ambiguous. The V end lost 4 bases, the J end lost 0 bases, and 4 bases lay between the germline ends. The CDR3 has 12 amino acids. From germline, CDR1 is SGHVS and CDR2 FNYEAQ. This CDR3 is CASSYNSYEQYF. CDR3 DNA sequence: TGTGCCAGCAGCTATAACTCCTACGAGCAGTACTTC.

The chain employs TRBV2 and TRBJ1-5; D is ambiguous. Germline V gene lookup returns CDR1 SNHLY and CDR2 FYNNEI. V dropped 4 bases and J dropped 7 bases, with 23 bases sitting between them. The CDR3 is 17 amino acids. The CDR3 reads CASSVGLSRPDWQPQHF. The CDR3, as DNA: TGTGCCAGCAGTGTAGGACTAAGTCGGCCGGACTGGCAGCCCCAGCATTTT.

The rearrangement links TRBV6-5 to TRBJ2-7; unclear D gene. The CDR3 is 11 amino acids. Germline V gene sequence: CDR1 MNHEY, CDR2 SVGAGI. The V end lost 2 bases, the J end lost 3 bases, and 2 bases lay between the germline ends. The CDR3 loop reads CASSYHYEQYF. The CDR3 nucleotides read TGTGCCAGCAGTTACCACTACGAGCAGTACTTC.

This clone was seen just once. CDR3: CASSQPPYNEQFF. The CDR3 DNA reads TGCGCCAGCAGCCAACCTCCCTACAATGAGCAGTTCTTC. The chain combines TRBV5-1 with TRBJ2-1; D gene unclear. V lost 4 bases and J lost 2, with 7 bases in between. Germline V gives CDR1 SGHRS, CDR2 YFSETQ. This CDR3 region has 13 residues. The full variable domain, its missing parts supplied by reference TRBV5-1 and TRBJ2-1, is KAGVTQTPRYLIKTRGQQVTLSCSPISGHRSVSWYQQTPGQGLQFLFEYFSETQRNKGNFPGRFSGRQFSNSRSEMNVSTLELGDSALYLCASSQPPYNEQFFGPGTRLTVL.

The chain joins TRBV6-1 to TRBJ2-1; D remains ambiguous. Germline V gene lookup returns CDR1 MNHNS and CDR2 SASEGT. Deletions cut 1 base from V and 6 bases from J, with 4 bases between. The CDR3 is 12 residues long. The CDR3 loop is CASSEVFNEQFF. In nucleotides, the CDR3 is TGTGCCAGCAGTGAAGTTTTCAATGAGCAGTTCTTC.

This chain links TRBV7-5 with TRBJ2-1; TRBD2, the table's D call, was not compared with the DNA. TRBV7-5 is deemed a pseudogene. The CDR3 has 17 residues. CDR3 coding DNA: TGTGCCAGAAGCTTAGCGGCGGGAGGTTTCTTCTACAATGAGCAGTTCTTC. This sequence encodes CARSLAAGGFFYNEQFF.

This clone was detected once. The chain combines TRBV2 with TRBJ1-1; 9 bases match TRBD1. This CDR3 spans 14 amino acids. From germline, CDR1 is SNHLY and CDR2 FYNNEI. V lost 5 bases, J lost 4 bases, and 5 bases stayed unmatched. The CDR3, as DNA: TGTGCCAGCAGTCGTGACAGGGGGGGCACTGAAGCTTTCTTT. Encoded protein: CASSRDRGGTEAFF.

This clone rates as medium-sized. The rearrangement uses TRBV7-3 and TRBJ1-2; D is possibly TRBD1 (6 bases). Germline loops: CDR1 SGHTA, CDR2 FQGTGA. CDR3 size: 13 residues. V lost 5 bases and J 8 bases, leaving 15 bases between the germline ends. The CDR3 nucleotides read TGTGCCAGCAGCCTGGGGGGGCTAAACGGCTACACCTTC. Translation: CASSLGGLNGYTF.

V and J are TRBV4-1 and TRBJ1-3, with TRBD1 matching 7 bases. Germline V gene lookup returns CDR1 MGHRA and CDR2 YSYEKL. This CDR3 comprises 13 residues. The ends lost 4 bases at V and 7 bases at J; junction bases unmatched: 4. CDR3 sequence reads: CASSLLQGNTIYF. The DNA of the CDR3 is TGCGCCAGCAGCCTTTTACAGGGGAACACCATATATTTT.

Worth noting for this clone: One end of the junction does not line up with germline, which may come from a read error. The chain is built from TRBV5-1 and TRBJ2-7; 7 bases are shared with TRBD1. The CDR3 length is 14 residues. The V gene's germline CDR1 is SGHRS and CDR2 YFSETQ. The CDR3 DNA follows: TGTGCCAGCAGCACCACAGGGGCCGCTTTGGAGCAGTACTTC. It is translated as CASSTTGAALEQYF.

This chain uses TRBV5-1 with TRBJ2-1, with unresolved D. The CDR3 consists of 15 residues. V was shortened by 2 bases and J by 0 bases, with 9 bases between the two germline ends. Germline V lookup: CDR1 SGHRS, CDR2 YFSETQ. The CDR3 sequence is CASSFFASSYNEQFF. DNA of the CDR3: TGCGCCAGCAGCTTTTTCGCGAGCTCCTACAATGAGCAGTTCTTC.

In this sample, this clone turned up a few times. V gene TRBV21-1 combines with J gene TRBJ2-5; the table's D call, TRBD1, was not checked against the DNA. TRBV21-1 is termed a pseudogene. This CDR3 has 18 residues. The CDR3 sequence: CASFPSRGTKGRIETQYF. CDR3 bases: TGTGCCAGCTTCCCCAGCAGGGGGACCAAGGGGAGGATAGAGACCCAGTACTTC.

The chain links TRBV15 to TRBJ2-3, with unresolved D. Germline V CDR1 and CDR2: LNHNV, YYDKDF (reference sequence). The germline V and J ends were trimmed by 4 bases and 4 bases, with 18 bases remaining between them. The length of the CDR3 is 16 residues. The CDR3: CATSNLTVWAADTQYF. CDR3 nucleotide sequence: TGTGCCACCAGCAACCTCACGGTGTGGGCCGCAGATACGCAGTATTTT.

The gene calls are TRBV11-2 and TRBJ1-5; maybe TRBD1 (6 bases). The CDR3 runs 16 residues. Germline values: CDR1 SGHAT, CDR2 FQNNGV. V was clipped by 6 bases and J by 2 bases, with 17 bases between them. This CDR3 is CASSHELQGGNQPQHF. The CDR3 DNA reads as TGTGCCAGCAGTCACGAATTACAGGGAGGCAATCAGCCCCAGCATTTT. Full variable domain (remainder filled in from reference TRBV11-2 and TRBJ1-5): EAGVAQSPRYKIIEKRQSVAFWCNPISGHATLYWYQQILGQGPKLLIQFQNNGVVDDSQLPKDRFSAERLKGVDSTLKIQPAKLEDSAVYLCASSHELQGGNQPQHFGDGTRLSIL.

This sequence joins TRBV5-1 and TRBJ1-1; 7 bases match TRBD1. Looked up from germline, CDR1 is SGHRS and CDR2 is YFSETQ. The CDR3 extends over 14 amino acids. J lost 1 base, V lost 2 bases, and 2 bases had no gene match. The CDR3 is CASSFRGGNTEAFF. The CDR3, as DNA: TGCGCCAGCAGCTTCAGGGGGGGGAACACTGAAGCTTTCTTT.

The chain joins TRBV13 to TRBJ1-3; TRBD1 might be the D (6 bases). V was trimmed by 0 bases and J by 3 bases, leaving 12 bases between them. Germline V gene data show CDR1 as PRHDT and CDR2 as FYEKMQ (reference sequence). CDR3 length: 16 amino acids. The CDR3 nucleotides read TGTGCCAGCAGCTTAGGAAGAGGACAGTTTGGAAACACCATATATTTT. Protein product: CASSLGRGQFGNTIYF.

This clone rates as medium-sized. The rearrangement links TRBV29-1 to TRBJ2-4; 8 bases map to TRBD2. The CDR3 is made up of 18 amino acids. Germline lookup yields CDR1 SQVTM and CDR2 ANQGSEA. The ends lost 2 bases at V and 1 base at J; junction bases unmatched: 13. The CDR3 DNA reads as TGCAGCGTTGAATGGTATGGAACGGGGGGGCCGGCCAAAAACATTCAGTACTTC. Translation: CSVEWYGTGGPAKNIQYF.

This clone counts as medium-sized (0.01 to 0.1%). The rearrangement links TRBV30 to TRBJ1-2; D not certain. Trimming took 4 bases from V and 0 from J, leaving 12 bases between them. Per germline, CDR1 GTSNPN and CDR2 SVGIG (reference sequence). The CDR3 has 14 amino acids. The CDR3 DNA is TGTGCCTGGAATCTAGAGCTAGCTAACTATGGCTACACCTTC. Its protein is CAWNLELANYGYTF.

The V and J genes are TRBV4-1 and TRBJ1-4; D is possibly TRBD1 (6 bases). The germline gives CDR1 MGHRA, CDR2 YSYEKL. The CDR3 extends over 15 amino acids. The V end was cut by 4 bases, the J end by 4 bases, with 13 bases between. Written as DNA, the CDR3 is TGCGCCAGCAGCCCCGAGGACAGATATAATGAAAAACTGTTTTTT. Translated: CASSPEDRYNEKLFF.

By sample fraction, this clone is medium-sized. This rearrangement joins TRBV7-9 to TRBJ1-5; D may be TRBD1 (6 bases). This CDR3 region has 14 residues. Germline V CDR1 and CDR2: SEHNR, FQNEAQ (reference sequence). Trimming removed 5 bases from V and 3 bases from J, with 11 bases in between. The CDR3: CASSPKGVNQPQHF. In DNA form, the CDR3 reads TGTGCCAGCAGCCCAAAGGGGGTCAATCAGCCCCAGCATTTT. The full variable domain, with the rest looked up from reference TRBV7-9 and TRBJ1-5, is DTGVSQNPRHKITKRGQNVTFRCDPISEHNRLYWYRQTLGQGPEFLTYFQNEAQLEKSRLLSDRFSAERPKGSFSTLEIQRTEQGDSAMYLCASSPKGVNQPQHFGDGTRLSIL.

The chain is built from TRBV19 and TRBJ2-1; 8 bases line up with TRBD2. In germline, CDR1 is LNHDA, CDR2 SQIVND (reference sequence). The CDR3 is 15 amino acids. The ends lost 3 bases at V and 6 bases at J; junction bases unmatched: 7. CDR3 nucleotides: TGTGCCAGTAGTATTGCGGGGGGAGGTTTCAATGAGCAGTTCTTC. This encodes CASSIAGGGFNEQFF.

This clone was seen a few times. The CDR3 region is CASRVRTSGYNEQFF. Here the CDR3 DNA reads TGTGCCAGCAGGGTAAGGACTAGCGGCTACAATGAGCAGTTCTTC. The chain recombines TRBV6-1 with TRBJ2-1, with 10 bases aligning to TRBD2. The germline gives CDR1 MNHNS, CDR2 SASEGT. CDR3 size: 15 residues. Trimming cost V 6 bases and J 3 bases; bases outside gene matches: 5.

This sequence joins TRBV2 and TRBJ2-1, with D perhaps matching TRBD1 (5 bases). The CDR3 loop spans 13 amino acids. V lost 5 bases and J 9 bases, leaving 14 bases between the germline ends. Germline-derived CDR1 and CDR2 are SNHLY and FYNNEI. The DNA for the CDR3 is TGTGCCAGCAGTTTTACAGGAATTCGTGAGCAGTTCTTC. Protein: CASSFTGIREQFF. The full variable domain, its missing parts supplied by reference TRBV2 and TRBJ2-1, is EPEVTQTPSHQVTQMGQEVILRCVPISNHLYFYWYRQILGQKVEFLVSFYNNEISEKSEIFDDQFSVERPDGSNFTLKIRSTKLEDSAMYFCASSFTGIREQFFGPGTRLTVL.

J is TRBJ2-3 and V is TRBV5-1; D may match TRBD1 or TRBD2 (6 bases each). This CDR3 contains 15 residues. Germline V gene lookup returns CDR1 SGHRS and CDR2 YFSETQ. Trimming removed 0 bases at V and 3 bases at J, with 11 bases between. CDR3 sequence reads: CASSLVPGATDTQYF. In nucleotides, the CDR3 is TGCGCCAGCAGCTTGGTTCCGGGGGCGACAGATACGCAGTATTTT.